This T cell receptor (beta chain) was sequenced for a study of T cell repertoires in cytomegalovirus infection. This clonotype was seen repeatedly, ten times or more. TCRdb reprocessed the reads via MiXCR and lists one record per CDR3 protein. The data hold over 150,000 distinct CDR3 sequences, with under 25% observed a single time. J lost 5 bases, V lost 7 bases, and 2 bases had no gene match. Germline CDR1 reads SGHTA; CDR2 reads FQGNSA. The CDR3 runs 12 residues. The chain links TRBV7-2 to TRBJ2-1; 7 bases map to TRBD1. The source material was PBMCs. This clonotype was sampled from a human donor in good health (CMV status not recorded). Some clones in this sample may be carry-over from other donors' samples. The CDR3 DNA follows: TGTGCCAGCAAAGGGGGCGACAATGAGCAGTTCTTC. Encoded protein: CASKGGDNEQFF.